The clone carrying this TCR beta chain was observed a few times. Its specificity is not known. The CDR3 loop spans 15 amino acids. Germline V gene data show CDR1 as SGDLS and CDR2 as YYNGEE. The V segment lost 0 bases and the J segment 7 bases; nucleotides outside the gene matches: 5. The sample is drawn from a study of T cell repertoires in cytomegalovirus infection. Findings and caveats of the study: Summed frequency of shared TCR beta families picked out CMV carriers who also had the relevant HLA.

One entry per CDR3 protein results from TCRdb running MiXCR on the reads. The sample carries approximately 750,000 distinct CDR3 sequences, roughly 35% recorded once. The rearrangement joins TRBV9 to TRBJ2-1; 9 bases map to TRBD2. The TCR originated in a human donor in good health (CMV status not recorded). Some clones in this sample may be carry-over from other donors' samples. Material: PBMCs. CDR3 loop: CASSVGLAGSNEQFF. The CDR3 DNA is TGTGCCAGCAGCGTAGGGCTAGCGGGATCTAATGAGCAGTTCTTC.